The 7 T cell receptor beta chains listed next were all sequenced from one sample in a study of blood T cells in healthy people across ages (dated by TCRdb to 2013 to 2016). The library was obtained by 5' RACE. The sequencer was an Illumina HiSeq 2500. A second PCR of roughly 7 to 11 cycles was performed with a sample-barcoded 5' primer and a J-beta primer mix. Clones were called with MiXCR by TCRdb after fastp trimmed the public reads at Q25, and only in-frame beta chains were retained. Rows matching on CDR3 protein sequence are summarized as one entry with the most common DNA and genes. The sample table shows roughly 1.5 million distinct CDR3 sequences, and 40% to 45% are seen once. The ten largest make up 4% of the sample. Sequencing was done on a sample of blood. The receptors were sampled from a young woman in good health.

Comment on this clonotype: A single base separates this from a much larger clone, so it may be a read error. The chain links TRBV7-3 to TRBJ2-1, with D hard to call. The CDR3 runs to 12 residues. Germline V gene lookup returns CDR1 SGHTA and CDR2 FQGTGA. CDR3 residues: CTSSLSSGEQFF. DNA of the CDR3: TGTACCAGCAGCTTATCGTCCGGGGAGCAGTTCTTC.

This clonotype turned up a few times. The rearrangement joins TRBV20-1 to TRBJ2-6; D ambiguous. The germline V and J ends were trimmed by 1 base and 2 bases, with 6 bases remaining between them. There are 14 residues in the CDR3. The germline CDR1 and CDR2 sequences are DFQATT and SNEGSKA (reference sequence). The CDR3 spells CSARAPAGANVLTF. The CDR3 DNA follows: TGCAGTGCTAGAGCCCCAGCTGGGGCCAACGTCCTGACTTTC.

This clonotype was detected a few times. The genes are TRBV20-1 and TRBJ1-6; weak D call: TRBD1 (6 bases). Germline V gives CDR1 DFQATT, CDR2 SNEGSKA (reference sequence). The ends were cut back, 0 bases at V and 7 bases at J, with 13 bases in the middle. The CDR3 covers 15 residues. CDR3 amino acids: CSARDTGALNSPLHF. The CDR3 DNA reads TGCAGTGCTAGAGATACGGGGGCTCTCAATTCACCCCTCCACTTT.

V is TRBV20-1 and J is TRBJ1-6; D is possibly TRBD1 (6 bases). Germline CDR1 reads DFQATT; CDR2 reads SNEGSKA (reference sequence). The CDR3 loop spans 13 amino acids. The V end was cut by 1 base, the J end by 8 bases, with 9 bases between. The CDR3 sequence: CSARVAGDSPLHF. The DNA of the CDR3 is TGCAGTGCTAGAGTAGCAGGGGATTCACCCCTCCACTTT.

In the case of this clonotype: This could be a read error, since a much larger clone is one nucleotide away. The chain combines TRBV28 with TRBJ2-7; 11 bases map to TRBD2. Trimming cost V 6 bases and J 7 bases; bases outside gene matches: 17. Germline CDR1 is MDHEN and CDR2 is SYDVKM. CDR3 length equals 17 residues. The CDR3 nucleotides read TGTGCCAGCAGCGCACCGGGACTAGCGGACATAGACTTTGAGCAGTACTTC. Protein product: CASSAPGLADIDFEQYF. The entire variable domain, with the rest obtained from reference TRBV28 and TRBJ2-7, is as follows: DVKVTQSSRYLVKRTGEKVFLECVQDMDHENMFWYRQDPGLGLRLIYFSYDVKMKEKGDIPEGYSVSREKKERFSLILESASTNQTSMYLCASSAPGLADIDFEQYFGPGTRLTVT.

This clonotype was recorded a few times. This chain uses TRBV7-2 with TRBJ1-1; the match to TRBD1 covers 7 bases. Losses at the gene ends were 6 bases for V and 7 bases for J; bases not matched to a gene: 11. Germline V CDR1 and CDR2: SGHTA, FQGNSA. The CDR3 covers 14 residues. The CDR3 nucleotides read TGTGCCAGCAGAACACAGTCCCGGGACAGTGAAGCTTTCTTT. Translation gives CASRTQSRDSEAFF.

This chain joins TRBV12-3 or TRBV12-4 and TRBJ2-1, with D perhaps being TRBD1 or TRBD2 (6 bases each). The CDR3 totals 15 residues. The V end was cut by 4 bases, the J end by 6 bases, with 16 bases between. Written as DNA, the CDR3 is TGTGCCAGCAGTTCACCTCGCGAGGGGGGCAATGAGCAGTTCTTC. Protein product: CASSSPREGGNEQFF.